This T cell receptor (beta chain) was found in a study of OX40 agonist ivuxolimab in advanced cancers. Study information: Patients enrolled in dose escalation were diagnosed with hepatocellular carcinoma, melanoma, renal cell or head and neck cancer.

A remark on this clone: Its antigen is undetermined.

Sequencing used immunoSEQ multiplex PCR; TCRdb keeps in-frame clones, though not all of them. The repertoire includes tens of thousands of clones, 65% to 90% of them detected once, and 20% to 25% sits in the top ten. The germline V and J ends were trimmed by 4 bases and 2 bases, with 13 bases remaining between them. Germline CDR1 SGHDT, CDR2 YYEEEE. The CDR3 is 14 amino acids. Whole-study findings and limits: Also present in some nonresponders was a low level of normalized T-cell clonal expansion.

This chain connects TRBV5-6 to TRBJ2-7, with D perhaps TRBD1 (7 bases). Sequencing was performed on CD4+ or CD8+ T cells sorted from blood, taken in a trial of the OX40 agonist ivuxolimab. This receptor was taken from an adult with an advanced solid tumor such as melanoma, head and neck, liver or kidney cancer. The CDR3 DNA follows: TGTGCCAGCAGCCCAGGGGGGCTTCCCTACGAGCAGTACTTC. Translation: CASSPGGLPYEQYF.